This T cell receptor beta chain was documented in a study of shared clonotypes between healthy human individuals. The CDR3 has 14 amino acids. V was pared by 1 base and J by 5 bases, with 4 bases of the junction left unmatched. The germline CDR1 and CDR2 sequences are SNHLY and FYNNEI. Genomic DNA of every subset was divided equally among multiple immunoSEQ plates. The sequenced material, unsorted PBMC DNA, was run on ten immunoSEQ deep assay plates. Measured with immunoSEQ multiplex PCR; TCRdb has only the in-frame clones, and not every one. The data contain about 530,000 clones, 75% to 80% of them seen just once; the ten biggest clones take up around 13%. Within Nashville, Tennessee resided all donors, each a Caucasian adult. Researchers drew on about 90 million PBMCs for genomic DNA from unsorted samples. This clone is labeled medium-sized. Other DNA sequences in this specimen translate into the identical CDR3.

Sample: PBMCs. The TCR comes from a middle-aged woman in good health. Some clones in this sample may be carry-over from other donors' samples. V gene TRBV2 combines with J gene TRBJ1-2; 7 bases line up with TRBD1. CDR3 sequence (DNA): TGTGCCAGCAGTGAAGGGGGGACAGTGTATGGCTACACCTTC. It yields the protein CASSEGGTVYGYTF.